This TCR beta chain is drawn from a study of T cell repertoires in cytomegalovirus infection. Study-wide context: An indication of both CMV infection and matching HLA type came from public TCR beta signatures. Study-wide points: HLA-C-restricted CMV-specific TCR beta clonotypes were dominant in the ex vivo response. The cumulative frequency of public TCR beta families distinguished individuals who carried CMV together with the relevant HLA.

As regards this clonotype: What it binds is unknown. A much larger clone lies one base from this, so it may be a read error.

TCRdb itself ran the reads through MiXCR, one entry per CDR3 protein. Of 110,000 to 150,000 distinct CDR3 sequences detected, under 8% appear once; the ten largest clones hold 15% to 20%. CDR3 length equals 16 residues. Germline V gene sequence: CDR1 SGHTA, CDR2 FQGNSA. This receptor was taken from a human donor in good health (CMV status not recorded). Some clones in this sample may be carry-over from other donors' samples. The V gene is TRBV7-2, the J gene TRBJ2-4; TRBD1 agrees at 8 bases. Sample: PBMCs. CDR3 protein: CASSLGQGANKNIRYF. The CDR3 nucleotides read TGTGCCAGCAGCTTAGGTCAGGGGGCAAACAAAAACATTCGGTACTTC.